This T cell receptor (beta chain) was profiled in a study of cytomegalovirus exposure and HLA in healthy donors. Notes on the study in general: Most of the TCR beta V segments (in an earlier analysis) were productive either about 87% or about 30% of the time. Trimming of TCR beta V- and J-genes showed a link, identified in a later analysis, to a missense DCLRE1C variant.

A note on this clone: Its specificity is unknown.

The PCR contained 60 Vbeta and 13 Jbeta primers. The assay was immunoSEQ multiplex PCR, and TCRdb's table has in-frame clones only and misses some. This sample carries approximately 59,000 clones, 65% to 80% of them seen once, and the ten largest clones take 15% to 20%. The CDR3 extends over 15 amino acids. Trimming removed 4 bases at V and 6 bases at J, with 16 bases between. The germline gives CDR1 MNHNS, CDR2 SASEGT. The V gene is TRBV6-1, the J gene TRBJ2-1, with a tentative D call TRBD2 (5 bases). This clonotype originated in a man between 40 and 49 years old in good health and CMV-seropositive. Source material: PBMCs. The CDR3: CASSALAGRANEQFF. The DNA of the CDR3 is TGTGCCAGCAGTGCCCTAGCCGGGCGAGCCAATGAGCAGTTCTTC.